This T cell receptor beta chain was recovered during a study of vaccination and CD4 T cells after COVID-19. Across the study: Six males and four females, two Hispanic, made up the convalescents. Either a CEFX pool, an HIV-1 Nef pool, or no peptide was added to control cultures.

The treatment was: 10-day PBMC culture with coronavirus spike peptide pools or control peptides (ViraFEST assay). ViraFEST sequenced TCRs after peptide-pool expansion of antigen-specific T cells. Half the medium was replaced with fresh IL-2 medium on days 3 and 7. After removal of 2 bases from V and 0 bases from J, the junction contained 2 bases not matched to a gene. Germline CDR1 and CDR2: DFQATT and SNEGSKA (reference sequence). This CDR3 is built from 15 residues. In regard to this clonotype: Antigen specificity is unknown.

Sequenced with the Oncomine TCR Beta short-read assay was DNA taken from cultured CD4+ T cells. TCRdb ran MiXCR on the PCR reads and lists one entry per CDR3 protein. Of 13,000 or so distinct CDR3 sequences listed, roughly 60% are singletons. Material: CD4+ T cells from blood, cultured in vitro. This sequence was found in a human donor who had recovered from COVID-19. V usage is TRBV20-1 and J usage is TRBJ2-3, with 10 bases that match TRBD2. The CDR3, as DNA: TGCAGTGCTAGACTGACTAGCGGGAGCACAGATACGCAGTATTTT. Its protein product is CSARLTSGSTDTQYF.